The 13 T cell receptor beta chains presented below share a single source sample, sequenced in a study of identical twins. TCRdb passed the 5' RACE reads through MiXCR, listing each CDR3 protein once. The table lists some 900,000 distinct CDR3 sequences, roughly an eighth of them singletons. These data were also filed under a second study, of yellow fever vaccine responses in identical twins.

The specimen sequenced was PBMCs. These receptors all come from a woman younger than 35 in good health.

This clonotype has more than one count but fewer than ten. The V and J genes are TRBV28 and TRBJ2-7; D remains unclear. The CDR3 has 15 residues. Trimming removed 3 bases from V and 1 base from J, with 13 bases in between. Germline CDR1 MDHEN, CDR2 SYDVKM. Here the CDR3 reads CASSFSNYRSYEQYF. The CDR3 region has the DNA TGTGCCAGCAGTTTCTCGAACTACAGATCCTACGAGCAGTACTTC. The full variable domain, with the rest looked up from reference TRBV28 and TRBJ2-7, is DVKVTQSSRYLVKRTGEKVFLECVQDMDHENMFWYRQDPGLGLRLIYFSYDVKMKEKGDIPEGYSVSREKKERFSLILESASTNQTSMYLCASSFSNYRSYEQYFGPGTRLTVT.

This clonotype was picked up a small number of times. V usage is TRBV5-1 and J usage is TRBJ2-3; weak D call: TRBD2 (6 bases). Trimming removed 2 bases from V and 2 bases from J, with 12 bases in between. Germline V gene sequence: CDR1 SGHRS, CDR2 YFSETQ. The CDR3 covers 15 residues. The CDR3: CASSFDGSTTDTQYF. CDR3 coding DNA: TGCGCCAGCAGCTTTGACGGGAGTACCACAGATACGCAGTATTTT.

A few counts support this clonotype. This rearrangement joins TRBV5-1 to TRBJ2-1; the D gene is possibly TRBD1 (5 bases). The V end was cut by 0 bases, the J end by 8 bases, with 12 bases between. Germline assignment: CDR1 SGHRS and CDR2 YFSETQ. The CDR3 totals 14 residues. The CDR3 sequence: CASSLGGSVYEQFF. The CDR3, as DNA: TGCGCCAGCAGCTTGGGGGGCTCGGTGTATGAGCAGTTCTTC.

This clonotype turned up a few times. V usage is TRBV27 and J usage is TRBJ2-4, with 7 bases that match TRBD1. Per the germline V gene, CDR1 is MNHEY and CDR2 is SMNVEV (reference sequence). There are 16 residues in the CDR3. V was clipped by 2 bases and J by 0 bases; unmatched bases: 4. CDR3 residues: CASSLGYRGAKNIQYF. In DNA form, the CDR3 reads TGTGCCAGCAGTTTAGGGTACAGGGGAGCCAAAAACATTCAGTACTTC.

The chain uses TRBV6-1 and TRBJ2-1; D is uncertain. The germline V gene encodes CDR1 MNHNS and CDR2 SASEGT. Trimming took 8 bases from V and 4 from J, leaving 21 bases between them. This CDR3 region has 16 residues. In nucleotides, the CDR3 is TGTGCCAGCGGCCCCTCGGGTCCCCGGCTTTACAATGAGCAGTTCTTC. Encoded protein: CASGPSGPRLYNEQFF.

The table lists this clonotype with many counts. This CDR3 is CASSTGQGNTEAFF. The CDR3 bases are TGTGCCAGCAGTACCGGACAGGGGAACACTGAAGCTTTCTTT. The J gene is TRBJ1-1, the V gene TRBV6-1, with 8 bases that match TRBD1. CDR1 and CDR2 from the germline V gene are MNHNS and SASEGT. V lost 5 bases to trimming and J lost 1 base; unmatched junction nucleotides: 3. This CDR3 region has 14 residues.

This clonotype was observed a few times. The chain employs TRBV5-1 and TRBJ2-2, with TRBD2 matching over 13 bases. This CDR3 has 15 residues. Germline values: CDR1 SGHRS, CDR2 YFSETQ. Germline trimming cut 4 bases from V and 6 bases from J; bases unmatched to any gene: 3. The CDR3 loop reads CASSQGLAGSGELFF. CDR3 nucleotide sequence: TGCGCCAGCAGCCAGGGACTAGCGGGATCCGGGGAGCTGTTTTTT.

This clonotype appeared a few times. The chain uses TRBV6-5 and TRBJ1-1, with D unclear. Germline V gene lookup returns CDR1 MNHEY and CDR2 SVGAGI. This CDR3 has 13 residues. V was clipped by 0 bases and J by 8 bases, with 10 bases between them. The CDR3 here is CASSYSGGLEAFF. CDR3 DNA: TGTGCCAGCAGTTACTCGGGCGGATTAGAAGCTTTCTTT.

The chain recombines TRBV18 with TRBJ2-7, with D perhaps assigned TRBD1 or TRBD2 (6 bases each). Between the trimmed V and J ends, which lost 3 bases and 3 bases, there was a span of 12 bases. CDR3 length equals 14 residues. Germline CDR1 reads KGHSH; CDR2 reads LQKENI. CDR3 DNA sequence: TGTGCCAGCTCACCTGGGGGGCTGGGCTACGAGCAGTACGTC. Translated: CASSPGGLGYEQYV.

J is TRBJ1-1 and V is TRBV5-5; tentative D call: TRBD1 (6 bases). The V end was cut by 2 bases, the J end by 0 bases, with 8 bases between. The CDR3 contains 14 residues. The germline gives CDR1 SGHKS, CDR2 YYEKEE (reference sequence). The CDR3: CASSFRTVNTEAFF. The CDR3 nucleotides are TGTGCCAGCAGCTTCCGGACAGTGAACACTGAAGCTTTCTTT.

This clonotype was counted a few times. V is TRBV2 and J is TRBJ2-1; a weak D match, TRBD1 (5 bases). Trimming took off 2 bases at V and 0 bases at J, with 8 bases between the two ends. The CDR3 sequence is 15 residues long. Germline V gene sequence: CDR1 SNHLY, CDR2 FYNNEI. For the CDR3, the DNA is TGTGCCAGCAGTGAAACAGGCCTCTCCTACAATGAGCAGTTCTTC. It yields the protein CASSETGLSYNEQFF.

The CDR3 DNA is TGTGCCAGCACGAGCGGGGGCGCTAGGACTGAAGCTTTCTTT. It yields the protein CASTSGGARTEAFF. The J gene is TRBJ1-1, the V gene TRBV6-1; a weak D match, TRBD1 (6 bases). Trimming pared 7 bases from V and 5 bases from J, leaving 17 bases between. There are 14 residues in the CDR3. CDR1 is MNHNS, CDR2 SASEGT, per germline.

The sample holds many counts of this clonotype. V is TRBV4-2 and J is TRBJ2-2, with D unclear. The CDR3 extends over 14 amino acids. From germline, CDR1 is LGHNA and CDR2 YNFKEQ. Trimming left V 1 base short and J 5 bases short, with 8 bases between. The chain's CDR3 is CASSQGQTTGELFF. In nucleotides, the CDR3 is TGTGCCAGCAGCCAAGGGCAGACTACCGGGGAGCTGTTTTTT.